These T cell receptor beta chains were read from a single sample in a study of blood T cell repertoires in COVID-19. Sequencing used immunoSEQ multiplex PCR; TCRdb keeps in-frame clones, though not all of them. The sample holds roughly 150,000 clones; under 90% are singletons and the top ten take 3% to 4%. The sample taken for sequencing was PBMCs or T cells enriched from blood (not recorded which). The receptors come from a man aged 50-60 years in a cohort exposed to, infected with or recovered from COVID-19 (not recorded which). The CDR3 runs from the conserved cysteine through the conserved F or W. A D gene is named only where the DNA matches it firmly. Where a row states a size, it is once, few, many or the class of an expanded clone; other rows omit it.

clone_size cdr3_length d_call j_call v_call cdr3_nt cdr3_aa
. 16 TRBD2 TRBJ2-5 TRBV5-4 TGTGCCAGCAGTAGGACTAGCAGCCCCACTAAAGAGACCCAGTACTTC CASSRTSSPTKETQYF
. 14 . TRBJ2-7 TRBV19 TGTGCCAGTAGTCCCCCCGGACAGTTCTACGAGCAGTACTTC CASSPPGQFYEQYF
few 15 TRBD1 TRBJ1-6 TRBV5-1 TGCGCCAGCAGCAGGTCAGGGGGCAACAATTCACCCCTCCACTTT CASSRSGGNNSPLHF
. 15 . TRBJ1-2 TRBV9 TGTGCCAGCAGCGTAGCCGTACAGACGAACTATGGCTACACCTTC CASSVAVQTNYGYTF
. 14 . TRBJ2-7 TRBV27 TGTGCCAGCAGTTTCGTCGGACTGAGCTACGAGCAGTACTTC CASSFVGLSYEQYF
many 13 TRBD2 TRBJ2-1 TRBV6-5 TGTGCCAGCAGACGTCCGGGGGGCAATGAGCAGTTCTTC CASRRPGGNEQFF
. 17 . TRBJ1-5 TRBV19 TGTGCCAGTAGAAGAACGACCGGGACATTGAGCAATCAGCCCCAGCATTTT CASRRTTGTLSNQPQHF
. 17 TRBD2 TRBJ2-5 TRBV3-1/TRBV3-2 TGTGCCAGCAGCCAAGGAGCCAACGGGAGGGCCGAAGAGACCCAGTACTTC CASSQGANGRAEETQYF
. 15 . TRBJ2-2 TRBV28 TGTGCCAGCAGTTCTAGCAGCGGGAACACCGGGGAGCTGTTTTTT CASSSSSGNTGELFF
. 16 TRBD2 TRBJ2-3 TRBV27 TGTGCCAGCAGTTTAGGACTAGCGGGATTCAAAGATACGCAGTATTTT CASSLGLAGFKDTQYF
. 13 . TRBJ2-5 TRBV18 TGTGCCAGCTCACTGGACAGTCAAGAGACCCAGTACTTC CASSLDSQETQYF
. 17 . TRBJ2-3 TRBV7-9 TGTGCCAGCAGCCTGTCCCTAGGGAGCGCCAGCACAGATACGCAGTATTTT CASSLSLGSASTDTQYF
. 12 TRBD1 TRBJ1-2 TRBV11-2 TGTGCCAGCAGCCCGCGGGACAGGGTGAATACCTTC CASSPRDRVNTF
. 16 TRBD1 TRBJ2-3 TRBV9 TGTGCCAGCAGCGTAGGATGGACAGGGGGGACAGATACGCAGTATTTT CASSVGWTGGTDTQYF
. 16 TRBD1 TRBJ1-2 TRBV7-9 TGTGCCAGCAGCCCCCTCCCCGGGACAGGGAGAGGAGGCTACACCTTC CASSPLPGTGRGGYTF
. 13 . TRBJ2-7 TRBV18 TGTGCCAGCTCGCAGGGGGGCTCCTACGAGCAGTACTTC CASSQGGSYEQYF
. 13 . TRBJ2-7 TRBV2 TGTGCCAGCAGTGTTAGCGGAACCTACGAGCAGTACTTC CASSVSGTYEQYF
few 15 . TRBJ2-3 TRBV4-3 TGCGCCAGCAGCCAAAGAGCTAGCCTCACAGATACGCAGTATTTT CASSQRASLTDTQYF
. 15 TRBD1 TRBJ1-2 TRBV7-9 TGTGCCAGCAGCTACTTCCCCGGGACAGCGTCTGGCTACACCTTC CASSYFPGTASGYTF
. 14 . TRBJ1-1 TRBV30 TGTGCCTGGGCCGTCGGGGGGATGAACACTGAAGCTTTCTTT CAWAVGGMNTEAFF
. 17 TRBD2 TRBJ2-2 TRBV28 TGTGCCAGCAGTTTGGGCCAGGGACTAGCGGGAACCGGGGAGCTGTTTTTT CASSLGQGLAGTGELFF
. 12 . TRBJ2-7 TRBV28 TGTGCCAGCAGTTTACAGGGTTACGAGCAGTACTTC CASSLQGYEQYF
. 15 . TRBJ2-3 TRBV5-1 TGCGCCAGCAGCTTGCCCACTGGTAGCACAGATACGCAGTATTTT CASSLPTGSTDTQYF
. 14 . TRBJ2-6 TRBV11-3 TGTGCCAGCAGCTTAACAGCTGGGGCCAACGTCCTGACTTTC CASSLTAGANVLTF
. 13 . TRBJ1-5 TRBV24-1 TGTGCCACCTCAGGTTCCTACTATCAGCCCCAGCATTTT CATSGSYYQPQHF
. 15 TRBD1 TRBJ2-3 TRBV7-9 TGTGCCAGCAGACCCTACAGGGGGCTTGGAGATACGCAGTATTTT CASRPYRGLGDTQYF
. 15 TRBD1 TRBJ1-2 TRBV7-2 TGTGCCAGCAGCTTTCTACCGACAGGGTCATTTGGCTACACCTTC CASSFLPTGSFGYTF
. 14 TRBD2 TRBJ2-1 TRBV29-1 TGCAGCGTCGGGAGCGGGAGCACCCACAATGAGCAGTTCTTC CSVGSGSTHNEQFF